This TCR beta chain stems from a study of CD8+ T cells in alopecia areata. On the study more broadly: It was 6 to 18 months of tofacitinib, and then there were 6 months off drug. Study-wide points: Sequences from scalp samples also cover resident alphabeta T cells of normal skin. It was lesional scalp, especially alopecia totalis/universalis, that showed higher clonality than normal scalp.

Only a few counts were recorded for this clone. Antigen specificity is unknown. The V segment lost 1 base and the J segment 9 bases; nucleotides outside the gene matches: 11. CDR3 length equals 16 residues. Punch biopsies of lesional scalp, plus peripheral blood, were taken from alopecia areata patients. After isolation, RNA underwent reverse transcription to generate cDNA as the sequencing template. Measured with immunoSEQ multiplex PCR; TCRdb has only the in-frame clones, and not every one. The sample lists 250,000 or so clones, roughly two thirds occurring once. This sequence joins TRBV23-1 and TRBJ2-5; 10 nucleotides agree with TRBD2. TRBV23-1 is sorted into the ORF group, with uncertain function. Sequenced material: CD4+ T cells sorted from blood, taken at week 0. This sequence originates from a human donor with alopecia areata. The CDR3 loop is CASSQCASGGFASQYF. The CDR3 region has the DNA TGCGCCAGCAGTCAATGCGCTAGCGGGGGATTCGCGTCCCAGTACTTC.